The 20 T cell receptor beta chains presented below share a single source sample, sequenced in a study of blood T cell repertoires in COVID-19. This table comes from immunoSEQ multiplex PCR, and its TCRdb copy is limited to in-frame clones, with some not included. This table holds roughly 300,000 clones, 85% to 90% found once. The sample taken for sequencing was PBMCs or T cells enriched from blood (not recorded which). Receptors were obtained from a man aged 25 to 40 who had recovered from COVID-19.

The V and J genes are TRBV19 and TRBJ2-1; TRBD2 aligns across 9 bases. This CDR3 region has 17 residues. V trimming: 0 bases; J trimming: 4 bases; junction bases outside the gene matches: 7. Germline CDR1 is LNHDA and CDR2 is SQIVND (reference sequence). The CDR3 spells CASSIESLAGGYNEQFF. CDR3 nucleotide sequence: TGTGCCAGTAGTATAGAAAGTTTGGCGGGAGGGTACAATGAGCAGTTCTTC.

This chain uses TRBV19 with TRBJ1-5; 11 bases align to TRBD1. CDR3 length: 17 amino acids. Trimming cost V 4 bases and J 5 bases; bases outside gene matches: 10. CDR1 and CDR2 (germline): LNHDA, SQIVND (reference sequence). The CDR3 DNA reads TGTGCCAGTAGTACGGGTCTATGGGACAGGGGGGATCAGCCCCAGCATTTT. This gives the protein CASSTGLWDRGDQPQHF.

This rearrangement joins TRBV27 to TRBJ2-7; D is perhaps TRBD1 (7 bases). CDR1 is MNHEY, CDR2 SMNVEV, per germline (reference sequence). Trimming removed 5 bases at V and 3 bases at J, with 14 bases between. The CDR3 length is 14 residues. The CDR3 nucleotides are TGTGCCAGCAGTGCGGGACAGCCCAACTACGAGCAGTACTTC. It is translated as CASSAGQPNYEQYF.

The chain joins TRBV6-5 to TRBJ1-2, with 7 bases aligning to TRBD1. Per the germline V gene, CDR1 is MNHEY and CDR2 is SVGAGI. With 9 bases clipped from V and 8 bases from J, the junction kept 12 bases outside the gene matches. The CDR3 is 13 amino acids. The DNA for the CDR3 is TGTGCCAGGCGGCAGGGGGGTCTAGGCGGCTACACCTTC. This sequence encodes CARRQGGLGGYTF.

The chain has TRBV24-1 and TRBJ2-5, with 8 bases aligning to TRBD1. Trimming cost V 6 bases and J 4 bases; bases outside gene matches: 9. Germline V lookup: CDR1 KGHDR, CDR2 SFDVKD. CDR3 length: 15 amino acids. CDR3 residues: CATSRTQGAGETQYF. The CDR3 coding sequence is TGTGCCACCAGTCGTACTCAGGGGGCCGGAGAGACCCAGTACTTC.

This sequence joins TRBV29-1 and TRBJ1-3, with 11 bases aligning to TRBD1. The V and J ends lost 1 base and 3 bases, in that order; junction bases with no gene match: 11. The CDR3 is 18 amino acids. Germline V lookup: CDR1 SQVTM, CDR2 ANQGSEA. CDR3 residues: CSVEVRTGGASHGNTIYF. The DNA of the CDR3 is TGCAGCGTTGAAGTGCGGACAGGGGGCGCTTCCCATGGAAACACCATATATTTT.

The V and J genes are TRBV5-1 and TRBJ2-7; D remains unclear. V was cut by 4 bases and J by 0 bases, with 11 bases left in between. The length of the CDR3 is 14 residues. CDR1 is SGHRS, CDR2 YFSETQ, per germline. The CDR3 here is CASSRSLSSYEQYF. The CDR3 DNA reads TGCGCCAGCAGCCGCTCCCTAAGCTCCTACGAGCAGTACTTC.

In its sample, this clone was seen once. This chain links TRBV5-1 with TRBJ2-7; tentative D call: TRBD2 (7 bases). Germline lookup yields CDR1 SGHRS and CDR2 YFSETQ. CDR3 length: 16 residues. V was pared by 1 base and J by 3 bases, with 17 bases between. In DNA form, the CDR3 reads TGCGCCAGCAGCTTGACCGGGGGGCGAATTTACTACGAGCAGTACTTC. It is translated as CASSLTGGRIYYEQYF.

The V and J genes are TRBV18 and TRBJ2-1, with no clear D. V dropped 0 bases and J dropped 5 bases, with 8 bases sitting between them. This CDR3 comprises 14 residues. The V gene's germline CDR1 is KGHSH and CDR2 LQKENI. The CDR3 DNA reads as TGTGCCAGCTCACCACCCCCTTCTAACAATGAGCAGTTCTTC. Translation gives CASSPPPSNNEQFF. Filled out from reference TRBV18 and TRBJ2-1, the complete variable domain reads NAGVMQNPRHLVRRRGQEARLRCSPMKGHSHVYWYRQLPEEGLKFMVYLQKENIIDESGMPKERFSAEFPKEGPSILRIQQVVRGDSAAYFCASSPPPSNNEQFFGPGTRLTVL.

The J gene is TRBJ2-1, the V gene TRBV7-8, with TRBD1 matching over 7 bases. The germline gives CDR1 SGHVS, CDR2 FQNEAQ. The CDR3 contains 15 residues. The trim removed 5 bases at V and 0 bases at J, leaving 4 bases unmatched. Here the CDR3 reads CASSEQGSSYNEQFF. The CDR3 region has the DNA TGTGCCAGCAGCGAACAGGGGAGCTCCTACAATGAGCAGTTCTTC.

This sequence joins TRBV7-9 and TRBJ2-1; TRBD2 matches 10 bases. With V trimmed by 2 bases and J by 15 bases, 19 bases remained unmatched. CDR3 length equals 17 residues. CDR1 and CDR2 (germline): SEHNR, FQNEAQ (reference sequence). Here the CDR3 reads CASSLLSLGTSATGGFF. CDR3 nucleotide sequence: TGTGCCAGCAGCTTACTTAGTCTAGGGACTAGCGCCACCGGGGGGTTCTTC.

The rearrangement joins TRBV10-1 to TRBJ2-1; tentative D call: TRBD2 (5 bases). V lost 2 bases to trimming and J lost 7 bases, with 12 bases between them. The CDR3 spans 14 residues. Germline lookup yields CDR1 WNHNN and CDR2 SYGVQD (reference sequence). The chain's CDR3 is CASSERTGGNEQFF. The CDR3 nucleotides read TGCGCCAGCAGTGAGCGGACTGGTGGGAATGAGCAGTTCTTC.

This chain joins TRBV5-1 and TRBJ2-5; D perhaps matches TRBD2 (5 bases). Germline V CDR1 and CDR2: SGHRS, YFSETQ. The CDR3 consists of 13 residues. Trimming removed 0 bases at V and 5 bases at J, with 8 bases between. CDR3 sequence (DNA): TGCGCCAGCAGCTTGGCCGGGGATGAGACCCAGTACTTC. Translating it yields CASSLAGDETQYF. The complete variable domain, with remaining parts taken from reference TRBV5-1 and TRBJ2-5, reads KAGVTQTPRYLIKTRGQQVTLSCSPISGHRSVSWYQQTPGQGLQFLFEYFSETQRNKGNFPGRFSGRQFSNSRSEMNVSTLELGDSALYLCASSLAGDETQYFGPGTRLLVL.

The genes are TRBV19 and TRBJ2-1, with TRBD2 identical over 10 bases. The J segment lost 10 bases and the V segment lost 4 bases, leaving 13 bases of the junction unmatched. Per germline, CDR1 LNHDA and CDR2 SQIVND (reference sequence). The CDR3 length is 16 residues. CDR3 loop: CASSTGQRGGLGEQFF. The CDR3 nucleotides read TGTGCCAGTAGTACCGGCCAGCGGGGGGGCCTCGGGGAGCAGTTCTTC.

The chain employs TRBV5-6 and TRBJ2-7, with a weak D call TRBD1 (5 bases). With 0 bases removed from V and 2 bases from J, the gap between germline ends came to 9 bases. The CDR3 length is 14 residues. The V gene's germline CDR1 is SGHDT and CDR2 YYEEEE. CDR3 loop: CASSLGGPAYEQYF. The CDR3 DNA follows: TGTGCCAGCAGCTTGGGGGGCCCTGCCTACGAGCAGTACTTC.

The rearrangement uses TRBV9 and TRBJ1-1; D not certain. The CDR3 covers 16 residues. The germline V and J ends were trimmed by 0 bases and 2 bases, with 14 bases remaining between them. Germline CDR1 reads SGDLS; CDR2 reads YYNGEE. The CDR3 sequence is CASSVAEVLANTEAFF. The DNA for the CDR3 is TGTGCCAGCAGCGTAGCTGAGGTCCTAGCTAACACTGAAGCTTTCTTT.

The chain is built from TRBV12-3 or TRBV12-4 and TRBJ1-2; tentatively, D is TRBD1 (6 bases). This CDR3 has 13 amino acids. Trimming pared 6 bases from V and 2 bases from J, leaving 10 bases between. The CDR3, as DNA: TGTGCCAGCAGGGTTAGGGGGAACTATGGCTACACCTTC. It yields the protein CASRVRGNYGYTF.

The chain links TRBV5-4 to TRBJ1-3; a possible D gene is TRBD1 (6 bases). Trimming removed 2 bases from V and 4 bases from J, with 13 bases in between. The CDR3 sequence is 15 residues long. Germline CDR1 is SGHNT and CDR2 is YYREEE (reference sequence). DNA for the CDR3: TGTGCCAGCAGCTTAGGGGGGGCCGGAGGAAACACCATATATTTT. Its protein is CASSLGGAGGNTIYF.

This chain connects TRBV18 to TRBJ2-3, with TRBD1 identical over 9 bases. The ends lost 4 bases at V and 1 base at J; junction bases unmatched: 3. Germline loops: CDR1 KGHSH, CDR2 LQKENI. The CDR3 extends over 15 amino acids. The CDR3 DNA reads TGTGCCAGCTCACTAAGGGACAGGGGCACAGATACGCAGTATTTT. Its translation: CASSLRDRGTDTQYF.

The chain has TRBV11-2 and TRBJ1-1; D not resolved. V was shortened by 6 bases and J by 2 bases, with 10 bases between the two germline ends. This CDR3 spans 13 amino acids. CDR1 SGHAT and CDR2 FQNNGV come from the germline V gene. The CDR3: CASSAEVNTEAFF. CDR3 nucleotides: TGTGCCAGCAGTGCGGAGGTCAACACTGAAGCTTTCTTT.